This T cell receptor (beta chain) was recovered during a study of identical twins. As regards this clonotype: Its specificity is unknown.

Template switching, a step in the protocol, added a universal primer site, and cDNA carried unique molecular identifiers. TCRdb reanalysed the 5' RACE reads using MiXCR and keeps one entry per CDR3 protein. This table holds approximately 600,000 distinct CDR3 sequences, 7.1% found once. The CDR3 is 11 residues long. Germline loops: CDR1 SNHLY, CDR2 FYNNEI. V lost 6 bases to trimming and J lost 5 bases, with 7 bases between them. General study findings and limits: Recombination models fit unrelated individuals' TCR alpha sharing but underestimated twins'.

The data were also submitted as part of a second study, on yellow fever vaccine responses in identical twins.

This chain connects TRBV2 to TRBJ1-1; D may be TRBD1 (6 bases). Sequencing was carried out using PBMCs. The clonotype comes from a woman between 18 and 29 years old in good health. The CDR3 DNA reads TGTGCCAGCAGGGGGACAACTGAAGCTTTCTTT. Amino acids: CASRGTTEAFF. The variable domain in full, with the rest retrieved from reference TRBV2 and TRBJ1-1, is EPEVTQTPSHQVTQMGQEVILRCVPISNHLYFYWYRQILGQKVEFLVSFYNNEISEKSEIFDDQFSVERPDGSNFTLKIRSTKLEDSAMYFCASRGTTEAFFGQGTRLTVV.